This T cell receptor (beta chain) was recorded in a study of T-cell reconstitution after alpha-beta-depleted transplantation in children. CDR1 is SGDLS and CDR2 is YYNGEE in the germline V gene. The V gene lost 0 bases and the J gene lost 2 bases, with 26 bases spanning the gap. CDR3 length equals 20 residues. TCRbeta library construction was performed incorporating unique molecular identifiers. TCRdb ran MiXCR on the PCR reads and lists one entry per CDR3 protein. The profile shows about 340,000 distinct CDR3 sequences, approximately 12% of them singletons. The sequences come from PBMCs, collected from the stem cell graft. The chain uses TRBV9 and TRBJ2-5, with TRBD2 as a possible D gene (6 bases). The TCR comes from a human donor who donated a stem cell graft to a child with Fanconi anemia. This chain's CDR3 is CASSVGPPGSRAGMQETQYF. DNA for the CDR3: TGTGCCAGCAGCGTAGGCCCCCCGGGAAGCAGGGCGGGGATGCAAGAGACCCAGTACTTC.